These 18 T cell receptor beta chains originate from one sample sequenced in a study of cytomegalovirus exposure and HLA in healthy donors. A multiplex PCR was run with 60 Vbeta primers and 13 Jbeta primers. Sequencing was performed with immunoSEQ multiplex PCR; in TCRdb, only in-frame clones are kept and a portion is missing. Among 150,000 to 200,000 clones, just under 80% were seen once, and the ten largest hold 2.5% to 3%. The sample was PBMCs. The receptors here all came from a female donor in good health and CMV-seronegative.

CDR3 coding DNA: TGTGCCAGCAGTGGACCGACTAGCGGGGGGAGGGATACGCAGTATTTT. Translating gives CASSGPTSGGRDTQYF. The V gene is TRBV2, the J gene TRBJ2-3, with 13 bases aligning to TRBD2. After removal of 4 bases from V and 6 bases from J, the junction contained 7 bases not matched to a gene. CDR1 SNHLY and CDR2 FYNNEI come from the germline V gene. CDR3 length: 16 amino acids.

This clone was seen once. The chain links TRBV7-2 to TRBJ2-5, with D maybe TRBD1 (6 bases). CDR3 size: 13 residues. Germline CDR1 and CDR2: SGHTA and FQGNSA. Trimming removed 5 bases at V and 5 bases at J, with 12 bases between. CDR3 sequence reads: CASSQGQGETQYF. Written as DNA, the CDR3 is TGTGCCAGCAGCCAGGGGCAGGGGGAGACCCAGTACTTC.

This chain links TRBV7-9 with TRBJ2-1; TRBD2 is a possible D gene (6 bases). Germline loops: CDR1 SEHNR, CDR2 FQNEAQ (reference sequence). Trimming removed 5 bases from V and 4 bases from J, with 15 bases in between. This CDR3 region has 15 residues. The CDR3 sequence is CASSTQTRPYNEQFF. The CDR3 DNA is TGTGCCAGCAGCACCCAGACTAGGCCATACAATGAGCAGTTCTTC.

V gene TRBV6-5 combines with J gene TRBJ2-3, with 8 nucleotides matching TRBD1. V trimming: 1 base; J trimming: 3 bases; junction bases outside the gene matches: 6. This CDR3 region has 16 residues. Germline lookup yields CDR1 MNHEY and CDR2 SVGAGI. For the CDR3, the DNA is TGTGCCAGCAGTTACTTGGGTGGACAGGGTACAGATACGCAGTATTTT. Translated: CASSYLGGQGTDTQYF.

This clone appeared a few times. CDR3 loop: CASSERGRGLLSGNTIYF. DNA of the CDR3: TGTGCCAGCAGTGAAAGAGGTAGAGGACTCCTCTCTGGAAACACCATATATTTT. The V gene is TRBV6-1, the J gene TRBJ1-3; D gene ambiguous. CDR1 is MNHNS and CDR2 is SASEGT in the germline V gene. CDR3 length: 18 residues. Trimming took 2 bases from V and 0 from J, leaving 17 bases between them.

This clone was counted a few times. DNA of the CDR3: TGTGCCAGCTCACCAGACAGACGGACCCAGTTCGCTGAAGCTTTCTTT. Residues: CASSPDRRTQFAEAFF. V is TRBV18 and J is TRBJ1-1; a possible D gene is TRBD1 (5 bases). CDR1 KGHSH and CDR2 LQKENI come from the germline V gene. The CDR3 spans 16 residues. V shed 2 bases and J shed 6 bases, with 19 bases lying between them. The complete variable domain, with remaining parts taken from reference TRBV18 and TRBJ1-1, reads NAGVMQNPRHLVRRRGQEARLRCSPMKGHSHVYWYRQLPEEGLKFMVYLQKENIIDESGMPKERFSAEFPKEGPSILRIQQVVRGDSAAYFCASSPDRRTQFAEAFFGQGTRLTVV.

The J gene is TRBJ1-2, the V gene TRBV18, with D possibly TRBD1 on 6 matching bases. The CDR3 runs 13 residues. V was cut by 3 bases and J by 4 bases, with 9 bases left in between. Germline V gene data show CDR1 as KGHSH and CDR2 as LQKENI. In DNA, the CDR3 is TGTGCCAGCTCACCCGACAGGCTCTATGGCTACACCTTC. Protein: CASSPDRLYGYTF.

This clone appeared a single time. The rearrangement joins TRBV2 to TRBJ2-2; weak D call: TRBD1 (5 bases). The germline V and J ends were trimmed by 11 bases and 2 bases, with 15 bases remaining between them. The CDR3 runs to 14 residues. CDR1 and CDR2 from the germline V gene are SNHLY and FYNNEI. The CDR3 is CAWYRQGNTGELFF. The CDR3 region has the DNA TGTGCCTGGTATAGGCAGGGAAACACCGGGGAGCTGTTTTTT.

The gene calls are TRBV2 and TRBJ1-5; TRBD1 agrees at 10 bases. Trimming removed 7 bases from V and 5 bases from J; junction bases left unmatched: 8. Germline V gene sequence: CDR1 SNHLY, CDR2 FYNNEI. The CDR3 has 15 amino acids. The CDR3 loop reads CASTLKGTGDQPQHF. DNA of the CDR3: TGTGCCAGCACCCTGAAGGGGACAGGGGATCAGCCCCAGCATTTT.

The chain carries TRBV6-6 and TRBJ1-1; 7 bases are a match to TRBD1. Germline V CDR1 and CDR2: MNHNY, SVGAGI (reference sequence). This CDR3 is built from 14 residues. After removal of 2 bases from V and 1 base from J, the junction contained 1 base not matched to a gene. The CDR3 sequence is CASSYGQANTEAFF. For the CDR3, the DNA is TGTGCCAGCAGTTACGGACAGGCGAACACTGAAGCTTTCTTT.

This rearrangement joins TRBV5-4 to TRBJ2-1; D perhaps matches TRBD1 (5 bases). Per the germline V gene, CDR1 is SGHNT and CDR2 is YYREEE (reference sequence). The CDR3 is 13 residues long. V was shortened by 4 bases and J by 6 bases, with 11 bases between the two germline ends. In DNA form, the CDR3 reads TGTGCCAGCAGCACCGACAGCTCCAATGAGCAGTTCTTC. This encodes CASSTDSSNEQFF.

V is TRBV7-8 and J is TRBJ2-6, with D unresolved. Trimming took off 1 base at V and 0 bases at J, with 22 bases between the two ends. The CDR3 has 21 amino acids. The germline CDR1 and CDR2 sequences are SGHVS and FQNEAQ. CDR3 nucleotide sequence: TGTGCCAGCAGCTTAGTGCCACGGCCACTAACTCAACACTCTGGGGCCAACGTCCTGACTTTC. This codes for CASSLVPRPLTQHSGANVLTF.

The chain uses TRBV19 and TRBJ1-3; a weak D match, TRBD1 (5 bases). Germline CDR1 LNHDA, CDR2 SQIVND (reference sequence). The CDR3 is made up of 17 amino acids. V was shortened by 3 bases and J by 2 bases, with 17 bases between the two germline ends. This CDR3 reads CASSIPITGLTGNTIYF. CDR3 DNA: TGTGCCAGTAGTATCCCAATAACAGGACTAACTGGAAACACCATATATTTT.

The V gene is TRBV2, the J gene TRBJ2-7, with TRBD1 identical over 8 bases. The V and J ends lost 6 bases and 5 bases, in that order; junction bases with no gene match: 12. Germline V CDR1 and CDR2: SNHLY, FYNNEI. The CDR3 totals 15 residues. In nucleotides, the CDR3 is TGTGCCAGCAGCCCAGGACAGGGTGGTAAGGACGAGCAGTACTTC. It codes for CASSPGQGGKDEQYF. Supplemented by reference TRBV2 and TRBJ2-7, the full variable domain reads EPEVTQTPSHQVTQMGQEVILRCVPISNHLYFYWYRQILGQKVEFLVSFYNNEISEKSEIFDDQFSVERPDGSNFTLKIRSTKLEDSAMYFCASSPGQGGKDEQYFGPGTRLTVT.

This clone was found a few times. This sample also contains other DNA sequences that code for the same CDR3. This chain joins TRBV28 and TRBJ2-2, with 10 bases lining up with TRBD1. Germline assignment: CDR1 MDHEN and CDR2 SYDVKM. V trimming: 6 bases; J trimming: 7 bases; junction bases outside the gene matches: 11. This CDR3 region has 16 residues. DNA of the CDR3: TGTGCCAGCAGGCCTATGGGGGACAGGGGACACGGGGAGCTGTTTTTT. The encoded protein is CASRPMGDRGHGELFF.

This rearrangement joins TRBV29-1 to TRBJ1-4, with D possibly matching TRBD1 (5 bases). Trimming stripped 7 bases from V and 8 bases from J, with 14 bases between. CDR1 and CDR2 from the germline V gene are SQVTM and ANQGSEA. The CDR3 extends over 12 amino acids. The CDR3 nucleotides are TGCAGCGCAGGGAGGGGTAGGGAAAAACTGTTTTTT. Its protein product is CSAGRGREKLFF.

V is TRBV11-2 and J is TRBJ1-1; the D gene is possibly TRBD1 (6 bases). Trimming cost V 5 bases and J 4 bases, with 11 bases left between them. Per the germline V gene, CDR1 is SGHAT and CDR2 is FQNNGV. The CDR3 sequence is 13 residues long. This CDR3 is CASSPNRVTEAFF. The CDR3 DNA reads as TGTGCCAGCAGCCCCAACAGGGTCACTGAAGCTTTCTTT.

The rearrangement uses TRBV11-3 and TRBJ2-5, with no clear D. The CDR3 covers 12 residues. Deletions cut 4 bases from V and 3 bases from J, with 6 bases between. CDR1 is SGHNT, CDR2 YENEEA, per germline. CDR3 residues: CASSSLKETQYF. CDR3 DNA sequence: TGTGCCAGCAGCTCGCTAAAAGAGACCCAGTACTTC.